The present T cell receptor (beta chain) was sequenced within a study of vaccination and CD4 T cells after COVID-19. This sample's treatment: roughly 10-day PBMC culture with coronavirus spike peptide pools or control peptides (ViraFEST assay). Sequenced with the Oncomine TCR Beta short-read assay was DNA taken from cultured CD4+ T cells. TCRdb reanalysed the PCR reads using MiXCR and keeps one entry per CDR3 protein. The sample shows around 10,000 distinct CDR3 sequences, 65% to 70% of them seen only once. Worth noting for this clonotype: Its antigen is not known.

J was trimmed by 5 bases and V by 5 bases; bases with no gene match: 13. This CDR3 contains 16 residues. Germline V lookup: CDR1 SEHNR, CDR2 FQNEAQ (reference sequence). The sample consisted of CD4+ T cells from blood, cultured in vitro, taken before SARS-CoV-2 vaccination. The TCR comes from a human donor who had recovered from COVID-19. The chain has TRBV7-9 and TRBJ2-3; 7 bases agree with TRBD2. The CDR3 sequence: CASSPRGTYGGDTQYF. The CDR3, as DNA: TGTGCCAGCAGCCCGCGGGGGACCTATGGAGGAGATACGCAGTATTTT.